These T cell receptor beta chains were read from a single sample in a study of response to subunit inactivated influenza vaccine. Each CDR3 protein is one row after TCRdb ran MiXCR on the RT-PCR reads. The repertoire consists of hundreds of thousands of distinct CDR3 sequences, with about 25% occurring once and the leading ten covering 1.9%. The starting material was CD4+ T cells sorted from PBMCs, obtained 5 to 6 days after vaccination. The receptors come from a man in his fifties who received an inactivated influenza vaccine. The CDR3 runs from the conserved cysteine through the conserved F or W. D genes are given only for firm matches. Size is stated for part of the rows, as once, few or many counts, or as a class when the clone is expanded.

d_gene,abundance,j_gene,v_gene,CDR3aa,CDR3nt
NA,few,TRBJ1-5,TRBV14,CASSTPGTKRLNQPQHF,TGTGCCAGCAGCACGCCCGGGACCAAGAGGCTCAATCAGCCCCAGCATTTT
NA,NA,TRBJ2-7,TRBV3-1,CASKARGVTYEQYF,TGTGCCAGCAAAGCCAGGGGGGTTACCTACGAGCAGTACTTC
NA,NA,TRBJ2-1,TRBV12-3/TRBV12-4,CASSFLLVDEQFF,TGTGCCAGCAGTTTTTTACTAGTCGATGAGCAGTTCTTC
TRBD1,few,TRBJ2-7,TRBV5-6,CASSAASGQGLLYEQYF,TGTGCCAGCAGCGCCGCGTCGGGACAGGGGTTACTTTACGAGCAGTACTTC
NA,NA,TRBJ2-3,TRBV29-1,CSVVGTRTGDTQYF,TGCAGCGTTGTGGGAACACGGACTGGGGATACGCAGTATTTT
NA,NA,TRBJ2-2,TRBV4-2,CASSQDIRMTTGELFF,TGTGCCAGCAGCCAAGATATTAGGATGACCACCGGGGAGCTGTTTTTT
NA,few,TRBJ1-1,TRBV20-1,CSARPPGQQNTEAFF,TGCAGTGCTAGACCCCCGGGGCAGCAGAACACTGAAGCTTTCTTT
NA,NA,TRBJ2-3,TRBV24-1,CATSDPGAADTQYF,TGTGCCACCAGTGACCCAGGGGCAGCAGATACGCAGTATTTT
NA,NA,TRBJ2-4,TRBV15,CATSHIEPRGIQYF,TGTGCCACCAGTCACATAGAGCCCCGGGGCATTCAGTACTTC
NA,NA,TRBJ1-4,TRBV7-9,CASSPPPDSTNEKLFF,TGTGCCAGCAGCCCGCCCCCAGATTCAACTAATGAAAAACTGTTTTTT
TRBD1,NA,TRBJ2-5,TRBV7-2,CASSFSGTGGGETQYF,TGTGCCAGCAGCTTTAGTGGGACAGGGGGCGGGGAGACCCAGTACTTC
TRBD1,many,TRBJ1-2,TRBV4-1,CASSQGGQGAIGYTF,TGCGCCAGCAGCCAAGGGGGACAGGGGGCGATAGGCTACACCTTC
TRBD2,few,TRBJ2-1,TRBV15,CATSRRLADYNEQFF,TGTGCCACCAGCAGGAGGCTAGCGGACTACAATGAGCAGTTCTTC
NA,many,TRBJ2-1,TRBV20-1,CSARVGSSYNEQFF,TGCAGTGCTAGAGTGGGGAGCTCCTACAATGAGCAGTTCTTC
NA,NA,TRBJ1-3,TRBV12-3/TRBV12-4,CASSPLGTSGNTIYF,TGTGCCAGCAGCCCCCTTGGGACCTCTGGAAACACCATATATTTT
NA,few,TRBJ1-3,TRBV29-1,CSVDWTGSGNTIYF,TGCAGCGTTGACTGGACGGGCTCTGGAAACACCATATATTTT
TRBD2,few,TRBJ2-1,TRBV3-1,CASSQAGLVSEQFF,TGTGCCAGCAGCCAAGCCGGACTAGTTAGTGAGCAGTTCTTC
TRBD1,few,TRBJ1-6,TRBV5-6,CASSLTGADGSPLHF,TGTGCCAGCAGCCTGACAGGGGCGGACGGTTCACCCCTCCACTTT
TRBD1,few,TRBJ2-7,TRBV10-3,CAAGGQVDEQYF,TGTGCCGCAGGGGGACAGGTCGACGAGCAGTACTTC
NA,few,TRBJ1-1,TRBV5-1,CASRGGYGSNTEAFF,TGCGCCAGCAGGGGGGGTTATGGGTCGAACACTGAAGCTTTCTTT
TRBD2,NA,TRBJ2-7,TRBV20-1,CSAIAGGSEQYF,TGCAGTGCTATAGCGGGAGGTAGTGAGCAGTACTTC
TRBD1,NA,TRBJ2-4,TRBV6-2/TRBV6-3,CASSSIPGTVKNIQHF,TGTGCCAGCAGTAGCATCCCCGGGACAGTAAAAAACATTCAGCACTTC
NA,few,TRBJ1-1,TRBV5-1,CASSPTRGVNTEAFF,TGCGCCAGCAGCCCAACCAGGGGTGTGAACACTGAAGCTTTCTTT
TRBD1,once,TRBJ2-2,TRBV6-1,CASSSGGAWTGELFF,TGTGCCAGCAGCTCAGGGGGCGCCTGGACCGGGGAGCTGTTTTTT
NA,NA,TRBJ2-7,TRBV29-1,CSVKAGPNYEQYF,TGCAGCGTTAAGGCTGGGCCCAATTACGAGCAGTACTTC
NA,many,TRBJ2-2,TRBV28,CASSLNTGELFF,TGCGCCAGCAGCTTGAACACCGGGGAGCTGTTTTTT
NA,NA,TRBJ1-6,TRBV10-3,CAISENPSQGGHF,TGTGCCATCAGTGAGAACCCCAGCCAGGGTGGACACTTT
TRBD2,NA,TRBJ2-1,TRBV20-1,CSAVAGGVSYNEQFF,TGCAGTGCCGTAGCGGGAGGGGTCTCCTACAATGAGCAGTTCTTC
TRBD2,few,TRBJ2-5,TRBV5-1,CASSSGASGGQETQYF,TGCGCCAGCAGCTCCGGCGCTAGCGGGGGACAAGAGACCCAGTACTTC
NA,NA,TRBJ1-1,TRBV28,CASRRLGGPRNTEAFF,TGTGCCAGCAGGAGACTGGGGGGACCGCGGAACACTGAAGCTTTCTTT
NA,few,TRBJ2-7,TRBV4-2,CASSRAGTGFEAYEQYF,TGTGCCAGCAGCCGAGCCGGGACGGGGTTCGAGGCCTACGAGCAGTACTTC
TRBD2,few,TRBJ2-1,TRBV24-1,CATSDSGLAGTYNEQFF,TGTGCCACCAGTGATTCCGGACTAGCGGGAACCTACAATGAGCAGTTCTTC
NA,few,TRBJ1-2,TRBV11-2,CASSLSVFQGYTF,TGTGCCAGCAGCTTAAGTGTATTTCAGGGTTACACCTTC
TRBD1,many,TRBJ2-1,TRBV10-3,CAISGWGQGRGYNEQFF,TGTGCCATCAGTGGGTGGGGACAGGGCCGAGGTTACAATGAGCAGTTCTTC
TRBD2,NA,TRBJ2-1,TRBV11-2,CASNPNSGPTYNEQFF,TGTGCCAGCAACCCTAATAGCGGGCCGACCTACAATGAGCAGTTCTTC
TRBD1,NA,TRBJ1-2,TRBV14,CASSQGRTGTGGYTF,TGTGCCAGCAGCCAAGGGAGGACAGGCACTGGTGGCTACACCTTC
NA,few,TRBJ2-3,TRBV20-1,CSASVLLGDTQYF,TGCAGTGCTAGCGTTCTGCTGGGGGATACGCAGTATTTT
NA,few,TRBJ2-7,TRBV6-1,CASSGRTAYEQYF,TGTGCCAGCAGTGGTCGAACAGCCTACGAGCAGTACTTC
NA,few,TRBJ2-3,TRBV20-1,CSAQTGTDTQYF,TGCAGTGCACAAACAGGGACAGATACGCAGTATTTT
NA,few,TRBJ2-5,TRBV19,CASSPRQDQETQYF,TGTGCCAGTAGTCCCCGACAGGACCAAGAGACCCAGTACTTC
NA,NA,TRBJ2-1,TRBV5-1,CASSLGPAGAQDEQFF,TGCGCCAGCAGCTTGGGACCCGCAGGGGCGCAGGATGAGCAGTTCTTC
NA,NA,TRBJ1-2,TRBV6-1,CASRETGNYGYTF,TGTGCCAGCAGGGAGACGGGGAACTATGGCTACACCTTC
NA,NA,TRBJ1-1,TRBV30,CAWRVQVEAFF,TGTGCCTGGAGAGTACAGGTTGAAGCTTTCTTT
NA,few,TRBJ2-1,TRBV7-2,CASTPDSYSYNEQFF,TGTGCCAGCACCCCCGATTCGTACTCCTACAATGAGCAGTTCTTC
NA,many,TRBJ2-2,TRBV10-3,CAISETSTNTGELFF,TGTGCCATCAGTGAAACTAGCACGAACACCGGGGAGCTGTTTTTT
TRBD1,NA,TRBJ2-5,TRBV27,CASSPRAGGTQYF,TGTGCCAGCAGTCCTAGGGCAGGGGGGACCCAGTACTTC
TRBD2,NA,TRBJ2-7,TRBV20-1,CSAGGGPEGLYEQYF,TGCAGTGCCGGGGGGGGCCCGGAGGGGCTTTACGAGCAGTACTTC
NA,few,TRBJ1-2,TRBV6-5,CASSSTGRGTNYGYTF,TGTGCCAGCAGTTCGACAGGAAGAGGAACTAACTATGGCTACACCTTC
TRBD2,few,TRBJ2-1,TRBV9,CASSVEPAGNSYNEQFF,TGTGCCAGCAGCGTAGAACCAGCGGGAAATTCCTACAATGAGCAGTTCTTC
NA,few,TRBJ2-2,TRBV5-1,CASSPDEGAGELFF,TGCGCCAGCAGCCCGGACGAAGGGGCCGGGGAGCTGTTTTTT
TRBD2,few,TRBJ2-5,TRBV9,CASSTPSSGISETQYF,TGTGCCAGCAGCACACCTTCTAGCGGGATCTCAGAGACCCAGTACTTC
NA,NA,TRBJ2-3,TRBV12-3/TRBV12-4,CASSLGRGLSTDTQYF,TGTGCCAGCAGTTTGGGCAGGGGCTTGAGCACAGATACGCAGTATTTT
NA,few,TRBJ1-2,TRBV7-8,CASSLAVDGYTF,TGTGCCAGCAGCTTAGCGGTTGATGGCTACACCTTC
TRBD2,NA,TRBJ2-7,TRBV20-1,CSALLPGLAGRGSYEQYF,TGCAGTGCCCTCCTACCGGGACTAGCGGGTCGGGGCTCCTACGAGCAGTACTTC